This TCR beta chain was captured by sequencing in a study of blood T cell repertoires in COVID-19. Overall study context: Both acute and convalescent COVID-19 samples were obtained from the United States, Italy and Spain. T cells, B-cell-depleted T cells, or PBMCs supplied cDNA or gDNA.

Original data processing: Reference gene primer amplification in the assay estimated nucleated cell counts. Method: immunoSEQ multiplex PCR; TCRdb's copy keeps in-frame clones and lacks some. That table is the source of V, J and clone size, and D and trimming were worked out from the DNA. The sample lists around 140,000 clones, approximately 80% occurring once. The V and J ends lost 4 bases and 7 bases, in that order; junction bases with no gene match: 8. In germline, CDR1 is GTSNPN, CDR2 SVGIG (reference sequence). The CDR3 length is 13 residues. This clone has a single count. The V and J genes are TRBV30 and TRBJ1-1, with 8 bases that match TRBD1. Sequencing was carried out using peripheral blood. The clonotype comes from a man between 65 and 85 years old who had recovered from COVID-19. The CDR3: CAWIPRGQGEAFF. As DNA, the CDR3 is TGTGCCTGGATTCCCCGAGGACAGGGTGAAGCTTTCTTT.